Below, 2 T cell receptor beta chains from the same sample are listed, as sequenced in a study of OX40 agonist ivuxolimab in advanced cancers. Only in-frame clones appear in the TCRdb table, and some are missing; sequencing was by immunoSEQ multiplex PCR. The table records around 80,000 clones, 80% to 95% of them present only once. The sample consisted of CD4+ or CD8+ T cells sorted from blood, taken in a trial of the OX40 agonist ivuxolimab. These receptors were taken from an adult with an advanced solid tumor such as melanoma, head and neck, liver or kidney cancer.

In this sample, this clone turned up once. The rearrangement links TRBV12-2 to TRBJ2-7; TRBD2 is the table's D call and was not checked against the DNA. TRBV12-2 is a recognized pseudogene. The CDR3 has 19 residues. CDR3 in DNA: TGTGCAAGTCGCTCCCCCTCGGCTAGCGGGAGAACGGGGCGAGGGGAGCAGTACTTC. The encoded protein is CASRSPSASGRTGRGEQYF.

The rearrangement uses TRBV5-1 and TRBJ2-5; D is undetermined. Trimming left V 2 bases short and J 1 base short, with 6 bases between. This CDR3 is built from 13 residues. Germline V gene data show CDR1 as SGHRS and CDR2 as YFSETQ. Here the CDR3 DNA reads TGCGCCAGCAGCTTCAGGATCCAAGAGACCCAGTACTTC. This translates into CASSFRIQETQYF.